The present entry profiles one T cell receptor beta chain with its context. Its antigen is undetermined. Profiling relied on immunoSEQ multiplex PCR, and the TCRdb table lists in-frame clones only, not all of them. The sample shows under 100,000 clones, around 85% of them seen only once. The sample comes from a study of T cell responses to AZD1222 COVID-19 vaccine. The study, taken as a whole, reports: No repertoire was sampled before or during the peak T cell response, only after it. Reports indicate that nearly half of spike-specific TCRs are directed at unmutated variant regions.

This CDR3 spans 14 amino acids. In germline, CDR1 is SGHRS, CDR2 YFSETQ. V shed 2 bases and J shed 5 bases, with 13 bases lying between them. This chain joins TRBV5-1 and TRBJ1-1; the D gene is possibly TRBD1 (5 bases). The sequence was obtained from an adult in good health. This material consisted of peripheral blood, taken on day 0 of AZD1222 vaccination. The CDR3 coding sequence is TGCGCCAGCAGCTTCTTCCCAGGGACGACTGAAGCTTTCTTT. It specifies CASSFFPGTTEAFF. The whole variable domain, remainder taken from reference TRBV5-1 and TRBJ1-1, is KAGVTQTPRYLIKTRGQQVTLSCSPISGHRSVSWYQQTPGQGLQFLFEYFSETQRNKGNFPGRFSGRQFSNSRSEMNVSTLELGDSALYLCASSFFPGTTEAFFGQGTRLTVV.